This TCR beta chain was observed in a study of control samples from healthy donors and cancer patients. TCRdb keeps only in-frame clones here, not all; method: immunoSEQ multiplex PCR. The table lists about 160,000 clones, over 85% of them singletons, with approximately 8% in the top ten. Sequencing was carried out using blood. This TCR derives from a woman in her 40s in good health.

The CDR3 nucleotides read TGCGCCAGCAGCCGTCGCGGGACAGTCCAAGAGACCCAGTACTTC. The encoded protein is CASSRRGTVQETQYF. J is TRBJ2-5 and V is TRBV5-1, with a tentative D call TRBD1 (7 bases). Trimming took 4 bases from V and 1 from J, leaving 14 bases between them. This CDR3 has 15 amino acids. CDR1 and CDR2 from the germline V gene are SGHRS and YFSETQ.